This paragraph covers one T cell receptor (beta chain) sequence. Its antigen remains unidentified. This specimen includes other DNA sequences encoding the same CDR3. This entry comes from a study of shared clonotypes between healthy human individuals. Germline CDR1 reads MNHEY; CDR2 reads SMNVEV (reference sequence). The V gene lost 5 bases and the J gene lost 2 bases, with 7 bases spanning the gap. The CDR3 is 13 amino acids. Naive CD8 cells comprised CD45RO-negative, CCR7-positively selected cells, excluding terminally differentiated effector memory CD45RA+ cells. Sequencing used immunoSEQ multiplex PCR; TCRdb keeps in-frame clones, though not all of them. The table includes about 820,000 clones, 90% to 95% detected once. General study results and limits: Non-shared clonotypes showed lower generation probabilities than clonotypes common to all four donors.

J is TRBJ2-1 and V is TRBV27; D ambiguous. The clonotype originates from a young man in good health. What was sequenced was naive CD8+ T cells sorted from blood. The CDR3 DNA sequence: TGTGCCAGCAGTCCCCGTCCCTACAATGAGCAGTTCTTC. As protein: CASSPRPYNEQFF.